The T cell receptor beta chain described here comes from a study of T cells after posttransplantation cyclophosphamide. Repertoires were generated with immunoSEQ multiplex PCR, while TCRdb's copy carries only in-frame clones and drops some. The sample yields 17,000 or so clones, roughly 73% seen once. Comments on this clone: Its target is not known.

Trimming took 2 bases from V and 5 from J; bases not matched to a gene: 4. Germline-derived CDR1 and CDR2 are MGHDK and SYGVNS. The CDR3 is 15 residues long. Points from the study as a whole: Blood and skin or GI T cell repertoires showed limited TRB overlap. Later blood repertoires were often dominated by clones from the donor CD8+ memory compartment.

A marrow graft followed busulfan-fludarabine conditioning, with cyclophosphamide on days +3 and +4. This TCR came from a female patient aged 40-50 years who received an allogeneic stem cell transplant from a related donor, was CMV-positive, and had no GVHD. Some T cells may be transferred from the graft donor. Specimen: CD8+ T cells sorted from PBMCs, collected 1903 days after a stem cell transplant with posttransplant cyclophosphamide. This chain uses TRBV25-1 with TRBJ2-5; 11 bases agree with TRBD2. The CDR3 DNA is TGTGCCAGCAGTGAACTAGCGGGGGGCCAGGAGACCCAGTACTTC. Residues: CASSELAGGQETQYF.